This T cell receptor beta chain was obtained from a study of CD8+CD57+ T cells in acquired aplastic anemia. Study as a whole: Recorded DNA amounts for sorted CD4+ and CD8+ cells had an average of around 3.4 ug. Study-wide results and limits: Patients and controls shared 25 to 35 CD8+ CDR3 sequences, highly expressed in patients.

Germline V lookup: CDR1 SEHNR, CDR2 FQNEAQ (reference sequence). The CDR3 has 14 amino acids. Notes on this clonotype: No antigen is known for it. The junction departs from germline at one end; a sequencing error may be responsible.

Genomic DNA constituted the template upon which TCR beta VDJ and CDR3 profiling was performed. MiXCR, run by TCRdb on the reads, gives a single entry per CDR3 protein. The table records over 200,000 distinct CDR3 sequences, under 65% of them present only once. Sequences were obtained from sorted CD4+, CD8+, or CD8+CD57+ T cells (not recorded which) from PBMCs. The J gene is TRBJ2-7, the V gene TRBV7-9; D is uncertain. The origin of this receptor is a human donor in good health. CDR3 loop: CASSSTDGNYKQYF. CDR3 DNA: TGTGCCAGCAGCTCGACGGACGGAAACTACAAGCAGTACTTC.